Listed here are 8 T cell receptor beta chains from one sample, sequenced in a study of T cell responses to AZD1222 COVID-19 vaccine. Using immunoSEQ multiplex PCR, the repertoire was profiled, and TCRdb retains in-frame clones only, with some absent. The sample comprises 90,000 to 150,000 clones, around 85% of which are singletons, and roughly 2.4% rests with the top ten. The sequencing here drew on peripheral blood, taken on day 0 of AZD1222 vaccination. These receptors originate from an adult in good health.

This chain links TRBV7-9 with TRBJ1-2; no clear D gene. The germline V and J ends were trimmed by 4 bases and 4 bases, with 13 bases remaining between them. CDR1 is SEHNR, CDR2 FQNEAQ, per germline (reference sequence). The CDR3 runs to 14 residues. CDR3 nucleotides: TGTGCCAGCAGCTCGGGCAGCTATTCCTATGGCTACACCTTC. The encoded protein is CASSSGSYSYGYTF.

About this clone: At one end the junction does not follow the germline gene, possibly because of a read error. The V gene is TRBV5-1, the J gene TRBJ2-3, with D possibly being TRBD2 (5 bases). CDR1 SGHRS and CDR2 YFSETQ come from the germline V gene. CDR3 size: 14 residues. CDR3 protein: CASRLDGGTDTQYF. The CDR3 DNA follows: TGCGCCAGCAGATTGGACGGGGGCACAGATACGCAGTATTTT.

The chain links TRBV27 to TRBJ2-7; 9 bases line up with TRBD1. Germline trimming cut 4 bases from V and 3 bases from J; bases unmatched to any gene: 10. Germline lookup yields CDR1 MNHEY and CDR2 SMNVEV (reference sequence). The CDR3 has 16 residues. The DNA of the CDR3 is TGTGCCAGCAGTTCCCAAACCGGGACAGGGATCTACGAGCAGTACTTC. Translating it yields CASSSQTGTGIYEQYF.

J is TRBJ1-2 and V is TRBV2; D perhaps matches TRBD1 (5 bases). The CDR3 is 12 residues long. The germline V and J ends were trimmed by 6 bases and 5 bases, with 10 bases remaining between them. Germline loops: CDR1 SNHLY, CDR2 FYNNEI. Here the CDR3 DNA reads TGTGCCAGCAGCGGGACGGTTTATGGCTACACCTTC. This gives the protein CASSGTVYGYTF.

The V and J genes are TRBV27 and TRBJ2-3, with a weak D call TRBD2 (6 bases). CDR1 and CDR2 from the germline V gene are MNHEY and SMNVEV (reference sequence). V gave up 3 bases and J gave up 0 bases, with 10 bases separating them. This CDR3 has 15 residues. The CDR3, as DNA: TGTGCCAGCAGTTTCGCGGGATCGAGCACAGATACGCAGTATTTT. It yields the protein CASSFAGSSTDTQYF.

This clone was seen just once. This chain joins TRBV5-1 and TRBJ2-2; 8 bases align to TRBD1. Trimming cost V 7 bases and J 3 bases; bases outside gene matches: 5. This CDR3 is 14 amino acids long. Germline CDR1 reads SGHRS; CDR2 reads YFSETQ. The CDR3 sequence is CASSGTGDTGELFF. CDR3 DNA: TGCGCCAGCTCCGGGACAGGAGACACCGGGGAGCTGTTTTTT.

CDR3 protein: CASSLAGLREQYF. CDR3 bases: TGCGCCAGCAGCTTGGCGGGACTGCGCGAGCAGTACTTC. The chain uses TRBV5-1 and TRBJ2-7, with D maybe TRBD2 (6 bases). CDR3 length: 13 amino acids. Germline V CDR1 and CDR2: SGHRS, YFSETQ. V was clipped by 0 bases and J by 6 bases, with 10 bases between them.

In its sample, this clone was seen a few times. The chain links TRBV5-1 to TRBJ1-5; D unclear. V lost 5 bases, J lost 0 bases, and 18 bases lay in between. This CDR3 has 17 amino acids. CDR1 and CDR2 (germline): SGHRS, YFSETQ. CDR3 amino acids: CASSFGPGEGSNQPQHF. The CDR3 DNA is TGCGCCAGCAGTTTTGGACCTGGAGAAGGTAGCAATCAGCCCCAGCATTTT.